The 9 T cell receptor beta chains below were found in one sample sequenced in a study of blood T cells in healthy people across ages. The second PCR ran about 6 to 11 cycles with a sample-barcoded 5' primer and J-beta primers. TCRdb passed the 5' RACE reads through MiXCR, listing each CDR3 protein once. This table holds roughly 860,000 distinct CDR3 sequences, around 62% found once. Material for sequencing was blood. Every receptor here comes from a man aged 25-40 years in good health.

This sequence joins TRBV18 and TRBJ2-6, with D perhaps TRBD1 (5 bases). The germline gives CDR1 KGHSH, CDR2 LQKENI. Between the trimmed V and J ends, which lost 2 bases and 0 bases, there was a span of 14 bases. This CDR3 is 18 amino acids long. CDR3 amino acids: CASSPLVGRHSGANVLTF. The CDR3 DNA sequence: TGTGCCAGCTCACCATTGGTGGGGCGGCACTCTGGGGCCAACGTCCTGACTTTC.

This clonotype has a single count. The chain uses TRBV20-1 and TRBJ2-3, with 16 bases identical to TRBD2. The germline CDR1 and CDR2 sequences are DFQATT and SNEGSKA (reference sequence). This CDR3 has 19 amino acids. Trimming at V came to 5 bases and at J to 4 bases, leaving 15 bases not matched to a gene. The CDR3 spells CSAVSPGTSGGAVADTQYF. DNA of the CDR3: TGCAGTGCTGTCTCCCCCGGGACTAGCGGGGGGGCCGTCGCAGATACGCAGTATTTT.

This clonotype has a handful of counts. The chain is built from TRBV20-1 and TRBJ2-3; TRBD1 might be the D (6 bases). Germline assignment: CDR1 DFQATT and CDR2 SNEGSKA (reference sequence). CDR3 length: 14 residues. The V and J ends lost 5 bases and 3 bases respectively, with 15 bases between them. The DNA for the CDR3 is TGCAGTGCTCAAGACAGCGACAGGACAGATACGCAGTATTTT. Protein product: CSAQDSDRTDTQYF.

The chain links TRBV5-1 to TRBJ2-1; D perhaps matches TRBD1 (5 bases). There are 15 residues in the CDR3. V gave up 3 bases and J gave up 5 bases, with 15 bases separating them. Germline CDR1 SGHRS, CDR2 YFSETQ. The CDR3 DNA sequence: TGCGCCAGCAGCTGGGGCACCTCGCTCGACAATGAGCAGTTCTTC. The encoded protein is CASSWGTSLDNEQFF. The complete variable domain, with remaining parts taken from reference TRBV5-1 and TRBJ2-1, reads KAGVTQTPRYLIKTRGQQVTLSCSPISGHRSVSWYQQTPGQGLQFLFEYFSETQRNKGNFPGRFSGRQFSNSRSEMNVSTLELGDSALYLCASSWGTSLDNEQFFGPGTRLTVL.

This clonotype appeared once. J is TRBJ2-4 and V is TRBV28; 10 positions agree with TRBD1. The tail of the sequence fits TRBJ2-5 better, so the J call may be wrong. Germline lookup yields CDR1 MDHEN and CDR2 SYDVKM. The CDR3 spans 15 residues. The CDR3 DNA sequence: TGTGCCAGCAGTTTAGGGACAGGGGACCAGGGGACCCAGTACTTC. Protein sequence: CASSLGTGDQGTQYF.

The chain employs TRBV7-2 and TRBJ2-5, with 9 bases that match TRBD1. From germline, CDR1 is SGHTA and CDR2 FQGNSA. This CDR3 spans 18 amino acids. V shed 2 bases, J shed 11 bases, and the junction held 21 bases outside the gene matches. As DNA, the CDR3 is TGTGCCAGCAGCTTATCCGGGACAGGGTTCAAGTTAGGCAATGAGCAGTACTTC. It specifies CASSLSGTGFKLGNEQYF.

This rearrangement joins TRBV6-2 or TRBV6-3 to TRBJ1-1; tentative D call: TRBD1 (5 bases). The CDR3 is made up of 15 amino acids. Per the germline V gene, CDR1 is MNHEY and CDR2 is SVGEGT. V lost 0 bases to trimming and J lost 4 bases, with 12 bases between them. CDR3 coding DNA: TGTGCCAGCAGTTACTCGGGCCTCGGGGGCACTGAAGCTTTCTTT. Translation: CASSYSGLGGTEAFF.

This clonotype was recorded a few times. This chain links TRBV6-5 with TRBJ2-1; D remains unclear. V lost 6 bases, J lost 10 bases, and 10 bases lay in between. The CDR3 totals 11 residues. CDR1 and CDR2 (germline): MNHEY, SVGAGI. The CDR3 sequence is CASSSTWEQFF. The DNA of the CDR3 is TGTGCCAGCAGCTCTACCTGGGAGCAGTTCTTC.

The chain joins TRBV4-1 to TRBJ2-1; TRBD1 is a possible D gene (5 bases). The germline V gene encodes CDR1 MGHRA and CDR2 YSYEKL. Trimming cost V 1 base and J 7 bases, with 8 bases left between them. CDR3 length equals 13 residues. The chain's CDR3 is CASSQGRGNEQFF. In DNA form, the CDR3 reads TGCGCCAGCAGCCAAGGAAGGGGAAATGAGCAGTTCTTC.